Here is one T cell receptor beta chain with its context. Trimming removed 3 bases from V and 1 base from J, with 4 bases in between. The CDR3 covers 13 residues. Germline loops: CDR1 SQVTM, CDR2 ANQGSEA. Measured with immunoSEQ multiplex PCR; TCRdb has only the in-frame clones, and not every one. Found here are about 350,000 clones, more than 75% of them singletons; the top ten hold about 5.7%. This sample stems from a study of blood T cell repertoires in COVID-19. This receptor was taken from a woman aged 25 to 45 who had recovered from COVID-19. The chain recombines TRBV29-1 with TRBJ2-6, with D unresolved. The sequencing sample was made of PBMCs or T cells enriched from blood (not recorded which). The CDR3 region is CSVDESGANVLTF. The CDR3 DNA reads as TGCAGCGTTGATGAGTCTGGGGCCAACGTCCTGACTTTC.